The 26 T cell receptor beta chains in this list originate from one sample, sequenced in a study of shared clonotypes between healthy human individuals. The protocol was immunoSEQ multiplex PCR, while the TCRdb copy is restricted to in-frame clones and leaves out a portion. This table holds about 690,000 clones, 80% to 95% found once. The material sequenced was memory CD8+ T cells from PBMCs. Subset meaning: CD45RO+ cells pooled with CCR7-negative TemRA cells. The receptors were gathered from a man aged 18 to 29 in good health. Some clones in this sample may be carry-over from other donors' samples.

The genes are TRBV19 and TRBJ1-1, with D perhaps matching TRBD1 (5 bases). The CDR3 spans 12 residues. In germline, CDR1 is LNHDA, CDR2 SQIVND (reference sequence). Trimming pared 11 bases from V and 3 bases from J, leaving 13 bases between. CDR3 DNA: TGTGCCGCCGCCTGGGGGGACACTGAAGCTTTCTTT. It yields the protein CAAAWGDTEAFF.

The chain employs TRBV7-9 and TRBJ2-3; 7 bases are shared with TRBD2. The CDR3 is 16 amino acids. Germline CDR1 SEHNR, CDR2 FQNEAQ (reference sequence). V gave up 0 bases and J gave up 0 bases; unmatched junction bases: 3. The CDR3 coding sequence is TGTGCCAGCAGCTTAGCGCCTAGCGGAAGCACAGATACGCAGTATTTT. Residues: CASSLAPSGSTDTQYF.

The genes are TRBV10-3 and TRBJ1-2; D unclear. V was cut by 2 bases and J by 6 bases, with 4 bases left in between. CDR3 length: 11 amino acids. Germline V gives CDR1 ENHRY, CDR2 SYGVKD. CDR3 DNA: TGTGCCATCAGTGAGCCCCATGGCTACACCTTC. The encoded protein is CAISEPHGYTF.

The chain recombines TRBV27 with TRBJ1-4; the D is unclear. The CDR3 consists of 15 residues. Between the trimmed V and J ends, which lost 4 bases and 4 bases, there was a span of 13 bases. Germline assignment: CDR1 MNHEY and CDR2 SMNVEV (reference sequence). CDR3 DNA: TGTGCCAGCAGTTCCCGTGGGAGTCTTAATGAAAAACTGTTTTTT. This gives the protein CASSSRGSLNEKLFF. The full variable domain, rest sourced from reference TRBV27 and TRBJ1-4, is EAQVTQNPRYLITVTGKKLTVTCSQNMNHEYMSWYRQDPGLGLRQIYYSMNVEVTDKGDVPEGYKVSRKEKRNFPLILESPSPNQTSLYFCASSSRGSLNEKLFFGSGTQLSVL.

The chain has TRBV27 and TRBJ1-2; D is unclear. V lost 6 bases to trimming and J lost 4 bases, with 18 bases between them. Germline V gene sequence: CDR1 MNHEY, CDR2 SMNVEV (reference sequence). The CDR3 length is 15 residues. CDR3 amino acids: CASRGFRVDGYGYTF. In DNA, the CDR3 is TGTGCCAGCAGGGGATTTCGTGTCGATGGCTATGGCTACACCTTC.

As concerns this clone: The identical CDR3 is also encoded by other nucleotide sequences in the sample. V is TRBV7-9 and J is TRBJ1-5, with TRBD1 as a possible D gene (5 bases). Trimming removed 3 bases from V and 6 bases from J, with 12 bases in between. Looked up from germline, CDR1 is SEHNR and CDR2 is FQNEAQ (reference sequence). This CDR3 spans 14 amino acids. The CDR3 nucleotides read TGTGCCAGCAGCTTGGGGGGTAGGGGTCAGCCCCAGCATTTT. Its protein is CASSLGGRGQPQHF.

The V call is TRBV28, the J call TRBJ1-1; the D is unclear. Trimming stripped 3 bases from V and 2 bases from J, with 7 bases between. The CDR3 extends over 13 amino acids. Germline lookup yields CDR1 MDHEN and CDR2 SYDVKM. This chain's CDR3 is CASSFRANTEAFF. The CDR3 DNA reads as TGTGCCAGCAGTTTTCGTGCTAACACTGAAGCTTTCTTT.

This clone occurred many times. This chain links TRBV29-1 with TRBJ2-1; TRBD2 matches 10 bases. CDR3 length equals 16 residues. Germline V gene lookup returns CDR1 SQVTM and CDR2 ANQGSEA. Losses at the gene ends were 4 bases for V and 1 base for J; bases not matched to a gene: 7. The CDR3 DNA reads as TGCAGCGTTGTACTAGCGGGGACACCGTCCTACAATGAGCAGTTCTTC. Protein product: CSVVLAGTPSYNEQFF.

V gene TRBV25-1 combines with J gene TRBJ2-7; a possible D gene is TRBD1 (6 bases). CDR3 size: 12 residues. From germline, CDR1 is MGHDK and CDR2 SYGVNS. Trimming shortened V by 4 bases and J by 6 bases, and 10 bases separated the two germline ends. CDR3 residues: CASSVGRGEQYF. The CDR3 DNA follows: TGTGCCAGCAGTGTAGGCAGGGGCGAGCAGTACTTC.

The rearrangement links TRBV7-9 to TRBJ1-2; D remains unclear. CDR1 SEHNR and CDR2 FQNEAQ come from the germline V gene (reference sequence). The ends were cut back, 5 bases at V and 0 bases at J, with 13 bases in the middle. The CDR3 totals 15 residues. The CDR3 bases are TGTGCCAGCAGCCTAGATGGCAGCACTAACTATGGCTACACCTTC. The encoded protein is CASSLDGSTNYGYTF.

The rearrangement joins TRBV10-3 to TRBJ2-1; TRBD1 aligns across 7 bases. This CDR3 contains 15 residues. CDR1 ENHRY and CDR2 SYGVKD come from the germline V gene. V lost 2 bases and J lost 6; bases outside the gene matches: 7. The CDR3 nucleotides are TGTGCCATCAGTGAGATGGCGGCAGGGGGCAATGAGCAGTTCTTC. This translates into CAISEMAAGGNEQFF.

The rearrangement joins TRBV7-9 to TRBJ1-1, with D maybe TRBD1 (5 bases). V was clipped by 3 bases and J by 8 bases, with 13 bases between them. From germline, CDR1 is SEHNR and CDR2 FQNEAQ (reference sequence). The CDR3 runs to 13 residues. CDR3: CASSFGAGREAFF. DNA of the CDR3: TGTGCCAGCAGCTTTGGGGCGGGGAGGGAAGCTTTCTTT.

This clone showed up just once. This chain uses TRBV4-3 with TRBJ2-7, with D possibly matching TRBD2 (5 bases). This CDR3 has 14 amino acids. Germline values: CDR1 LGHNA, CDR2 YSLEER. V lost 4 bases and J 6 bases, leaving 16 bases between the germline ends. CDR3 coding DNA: TGCGCCAGCAGCCCCTATCTCCGGGGAATCGAGCAGTACTTC. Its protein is CASSPYLRGIEQYF.

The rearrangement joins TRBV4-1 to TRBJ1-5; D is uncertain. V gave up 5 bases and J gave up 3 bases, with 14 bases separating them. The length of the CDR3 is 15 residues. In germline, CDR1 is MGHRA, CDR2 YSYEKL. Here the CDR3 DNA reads TGCGCCAGCAGCAAGATGTTGGGGAACAATCAGCCCCAGCATTTT. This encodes CASSKMLGNNQPQHF.

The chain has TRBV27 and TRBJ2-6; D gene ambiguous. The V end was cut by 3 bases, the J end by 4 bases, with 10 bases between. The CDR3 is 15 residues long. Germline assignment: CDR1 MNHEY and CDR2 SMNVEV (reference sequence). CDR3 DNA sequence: TGTGCCAGCAGTTTCTGGGGTACAGGGGCCAACGTCCTGACTTTC. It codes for CASSFWGTGANVLTF.

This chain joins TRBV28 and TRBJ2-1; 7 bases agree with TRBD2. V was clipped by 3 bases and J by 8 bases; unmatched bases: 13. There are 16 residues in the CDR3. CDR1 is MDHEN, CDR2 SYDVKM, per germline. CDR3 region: CASSFTSGINEYEQFF. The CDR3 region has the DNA TGTGCCAGCAGTTTCACGAGCGGGATCAATGAGTATGAGCAGTTCTTC.

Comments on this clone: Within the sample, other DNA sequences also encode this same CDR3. The CDR3 spells CASSLSRSNTEAFF. The DNA for the CDR3 is TGTGCCAGCAGTTTATCCCGGTCGAACACTGAAGCTTTCTTT. This chain uses TRBV27 with TRBJ1-1; unclear D gene. Germline assignment: CDR1 MNHEY and CDR2 SMNVEV (reference sequence). Trimming pared 0 bases from V and 1 base from J, leaving 6 bases between. The CDR3 length is 14 residues.

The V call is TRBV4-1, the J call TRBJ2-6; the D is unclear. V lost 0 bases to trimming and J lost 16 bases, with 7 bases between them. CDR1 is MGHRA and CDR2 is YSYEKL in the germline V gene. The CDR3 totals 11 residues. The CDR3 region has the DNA TGCGCCAGCAGCCAAGATACAGCTCTGACTTTC. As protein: CASSQDTALTF.

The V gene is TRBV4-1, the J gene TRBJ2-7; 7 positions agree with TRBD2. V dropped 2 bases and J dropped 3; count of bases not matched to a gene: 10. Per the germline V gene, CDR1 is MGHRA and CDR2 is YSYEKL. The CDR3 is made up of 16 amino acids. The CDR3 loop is CASSQPMGGGDYEQYF. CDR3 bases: TGCGCCAGCAGCCAACCCATGGGGGGAGGGGACTACGAGCAGTACTTC.

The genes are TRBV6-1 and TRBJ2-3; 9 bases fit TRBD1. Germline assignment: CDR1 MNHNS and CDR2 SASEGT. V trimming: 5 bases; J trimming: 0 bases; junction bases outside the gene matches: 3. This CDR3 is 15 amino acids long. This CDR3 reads CASSNRGHSTDTQYF. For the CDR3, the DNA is TGTGCCAGCAGTAACAGGGGGCACAGCACAGATACGCAGTATTTT.

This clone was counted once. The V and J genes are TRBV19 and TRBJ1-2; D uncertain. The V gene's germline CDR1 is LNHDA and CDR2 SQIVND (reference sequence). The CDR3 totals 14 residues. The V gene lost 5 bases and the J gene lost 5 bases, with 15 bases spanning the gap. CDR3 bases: TGTGCCAGTAGTTTCGACGGAGTTGCATATGGCTACACCTTC. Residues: CASSFDGVAYGYTF. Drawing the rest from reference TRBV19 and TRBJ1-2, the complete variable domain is DGGITQSPKYLFRKEGQNVTLSCEQNLNHDAMYWYRQDPGQGLRLIYYSQIVNDFQKGDIAEGYSVSREKKESFPLTVTSAQKNPTAFYLCASSFDGVAYGYTFGSGTRLTVV.

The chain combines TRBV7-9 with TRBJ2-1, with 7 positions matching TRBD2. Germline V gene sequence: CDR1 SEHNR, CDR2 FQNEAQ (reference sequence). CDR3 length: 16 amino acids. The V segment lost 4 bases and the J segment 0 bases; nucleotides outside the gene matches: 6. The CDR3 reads CASSSSGTTSYNEQFF. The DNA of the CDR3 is TGTGCCAGCAGCTCTTCCGGGACTACCTCCTACAATGAGCAGTTCTTC.

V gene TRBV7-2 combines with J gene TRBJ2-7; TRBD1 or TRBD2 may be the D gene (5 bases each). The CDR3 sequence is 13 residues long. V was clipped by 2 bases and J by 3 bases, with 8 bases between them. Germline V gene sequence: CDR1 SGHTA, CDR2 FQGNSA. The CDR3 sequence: CASSLRGGYEQYF. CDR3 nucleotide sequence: TGTGCCAGCAGCTTACGGGGCGGCTACGAGCAGTACTTC.

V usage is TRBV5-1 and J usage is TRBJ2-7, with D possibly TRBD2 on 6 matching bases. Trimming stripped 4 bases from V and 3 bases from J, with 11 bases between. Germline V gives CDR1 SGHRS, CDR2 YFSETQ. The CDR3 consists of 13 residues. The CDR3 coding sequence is TGCGCCAGCAGCCTTGGACTATTCTACGAGCAGTACTTC. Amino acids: CASSLGLFYEQYF.

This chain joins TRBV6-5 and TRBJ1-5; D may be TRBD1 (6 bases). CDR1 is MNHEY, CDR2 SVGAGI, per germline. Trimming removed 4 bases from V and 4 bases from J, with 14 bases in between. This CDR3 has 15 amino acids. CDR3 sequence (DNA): TGTGCCAGCAGTTCCCCCGGGACATCTAATCAGCCCCAGCATTTT. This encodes CASSSPGTSNQPQHF.

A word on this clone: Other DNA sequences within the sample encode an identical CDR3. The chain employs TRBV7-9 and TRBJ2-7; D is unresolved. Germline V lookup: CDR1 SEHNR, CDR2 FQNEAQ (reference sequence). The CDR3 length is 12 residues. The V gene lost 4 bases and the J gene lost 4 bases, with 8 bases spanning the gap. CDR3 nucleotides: TGTGCCAGCAGCTCGTCACGGTACGAGCAGTACTTC. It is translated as CASSSSRYEQYF.